This TCR beta chain was documented in a study of blood T cell repertoires in COVID-19. Study as a whole: The cDNA or gDNA used as material had been derived from T cells, B-cell-depleted T cells, or PBMCs.

In the original workflow: Amplification of reference gene primers provided the estimated nucleated cell counts. Assay: immunoSEQ multiplex PCR; the TCRdb copy retains only in-frame clones and omits some. Clonal size and the V and J genes are those of that table, whereas D and trimming came from the DNA. Here the sample spans 250,000 to 300,000 clones, around 92% being singletons. Followed longitudinally, the Seattle patients had been enrolled during active infection. Trimming pared 4 bases from V and 4 bases from J, leaving 8 bases between. The CDR3 is 13 residues long. CDR1 and CDR2 from the germline V gene are SEHNR and FQNEAQ (reference sequence).

Sequenced sample: peripheral blood. The chain has TRBV7-9 and TRBJ1-3; D remains ambiguous. The clonotype was recovered from a woman in her 30s with COVID-19, enrolled during active disease. CDR3 bases: TGTGCCAGCAGCTCCGGGTACGGAAACACCATATATTTT. The encoded protein is CASSSGYGNTIYF.